The rows below give T cell receptor beta chains drawn from one sample of a study of patients and donors after allogeneic stem cell transplantation. TCRdb processed the RT-PCR reads anew with MiXCR; each CDR3 protein has one entry. The sample records 25,000 or so distinct CDR3 sequences, 25% to 30% being singletons. What was sequenced was blood, either unsorted or a sorted T cell fraction (not recorded which). Every receptor here comes from a human donor who was either an allogeneic HSCT recipient or a stem cell or donor lymphocyte infusion donor (not recorded which). It is not recorded whose cells these are; they may come from a transplant donor. Both conserved end residues are part of each CDR3. Each record gives: V gene, D gene, clone size, J gene, CDR3 DNA, CDR3 protein. A D gene is named only where the DNA matches it firmly. The size field is filled for only some rows; it gives once, few, many or a size class.

>TRBV6-5|TRBD1|many|TRBJ1-4
TGTGCCAGCAGTTACTCCAGGGGGAATGAAAAACTGTTTTTT
CASSYSRGNEKLFF
>TRBV7-6|.|.|TRBJ1-6
TGTGCCAGCAGCTTAGCGCTTCAGGGTAATTCACCCCTCCACTTT
CASSLALQGNSPLHF
>TRBV5-6|TRBD2|few|TRBJ2-1
TGTGCCAGCAGCCTGTGGGGGACTACCCCAAGCTCCTACAATGAGCAGTTCTTC
CASSLWGTTPSSYNEQFF
>TRBV12-3/TRBV12-4|TRBD1|few|TRBJ1-4
TGTGCCAGCACCAGACAGGGCCCGGTTAATGAAAAACTGTTTTTT
CASTRQGPVNEKLFF
>TRBV6-1|TRBD1|.|TRBJ2-2
TGTGCCAGCAGTGCCAGGGGGATCGGGGAGCTGTTTTTT
CASSARGIGELFF
>TRBV6-5|.|.|TRBJ2-6
TGTGCCAGCCGCGGCGGCTCTGGGGCCAACGTCCTGACTTTC
CASRGGSGANVLTF
>TRBV6-2/TRBV6-3|.|.|TRBJ1-6
TGTGCCAGCAGCTCGGGCTGGGTACCCCTCCACTTT
CASSSGWVPLHF
>TRBV29-1|.|once|TRBJ2-5
TGCAGCGTTGCGGGGACCCAAGAGACCCAGTACTTC
CSVAGTQETQYF
>TRBV21-1|.|few|TRBJ1-5
TGTGCCAGCAGCAAAGGGTTCCCGAGCAATCAGCCCCAGCATTTT
CASSKGFPSNQPQHF
>TRBV9|.|few|TRBJ2-5
TGTGCCAGCAGCGGCGGGCGGAGTCAAGAGACCCAGTACTTC
CASSGGRSQETQYF
>TRBV28|.|.|TRBJ2-7
TGTGCCAGCAGTTTACAGGGACCCTACGAGCAGTACTTC
CASSLQGPYEQYF
>TRBV6-2/TRBV6-3|.|.|TRBJ2-7
TGTGCCAGCGAGGGGTTCTACGAGCAGTACTTC
CASEGFYEQYF
>TRBV7-9|.|many|TRBJ1-2
TGTGCCAGCAGCTTAGGGGTCCAAAACTATGGCTACACCTTC
CASSLGVQNYGYTF
>TRBV5-1|.|.|TRBJ1-1
TGCGCCAGCAGCCCAGAAGGACCGAGGGCTGGCACTGAAGCTTTCTTT
CASSPEGPRAGTEAFF
>TRBV29-1|.|few|TRBJ2-1
TGCAGCGTTGACAGCTACAATGAGCAGTTCTTC
CSVDSYNEQFF
>TRBV5-1|.|.|TRBJ1-6
TGCGCCAGCAGCTTGCGGACAAGGAGGGACTCACCCCTCCACTTT
CASSLRTRRDSPLHF
>TRBV20-1|TRBD1|.|TRBJ1-2
TGCAGTGCTAGACGACAGGGACAGGGGGCTAACTATGGCTACACCTTC
CSARRQGQGANYGYTF
>TRBV18|TRBD1|many|TRBJ1-6
TGTGCCAGCTCGCCCGGGACAGGGAAGACACCCCTCCACTTT
CASSPGTGKTPLHF
>TRBV5-1|.|.|TRBJ1-3
TGCGCCAGCAAATCTCAGGCCTGGGCGAACACCATATATTTT
CASKSQAWANTIYF
>TRBV10-3|.|.|TRBJ1-1
TGTGCCATCAGTGAGGACAGGACCTTGAACACTGAAGCTTTCTTT
CAISEDRTLNTEAFF
>TRBV3-1|.|many|TRBJ2-2
TGTGCCAGCAGCCAATTTGCTGAGAACACCGGGGAGCTGTTTTTT
CASSQFAENTGELFF
>TRBV5-1|TRBD2|few|TRBJ2-1
TGCGCCAGCAGCTTGTCAAGCGGGGCGAGGGAGCAGTTCTTC
CASSLSSGAREQFF
>TRBV6-5|TRBD1|.|TRBJ1-2
TGTGCCAGCAGCGTGACGACAGGGTCCTATGGCTACACCTTC
CASSVTTGSYGYTF
>TRBV5-6|.|.|TRBJ1-4
TGTGCCAGCAGCTTGTCCCCACAGGGAAGGACTAATGAAAAACTGTTTTTT
CASSLSPQGRTNEKLFF
>TRBV28|.|.|TRBJ1-1
TGTGCCAGCACTGCTTTGACCACTGAAGCTTTCTTT
CASTALTTEAFF
>TRBV7-2|.|.|TRBJ1-2
TGTGCCAGTGGACCCGTTAACTATGGCTACACCTTC
CASGPVNYGYTF
>TRBV20-1|.|.|TRBJ2-6
TGCAGTGCTAGGTTCGGGAGCTCTGGGGCCAACGTCCTGACTTTC
CSARFGSSGANVLTF
>TRBV7-2|TRBD2|.|TRBJ2-1
TGTGCCAGCAGAAGACTAGCGGGGGGGAACTACAATGAGCAGTTCTTC
CASRRLAGGNYNEQFF
>TRBV4-1|.|few|TRBJ1-2
TGCGCCAGCGCGACCGACAGGCAAAAGTCGGGCTACACCTTC
CASATDRQKSGYTF